This T cell receptor beta chain was identified in a study of blood T cell repertoires in COVID-19. Whole-study context: PBMCs, B-cell-depleted T cells, or T cells provided the cDNA or gDNA that made up the material.

Everyone who took part was 18 to 89 years old, and they came from about 25 US areas. Categorization into cohorts depended on clinical history that participants reported. What the recovered Cohort 3 donors had was two negative PCRs, clearance, or symptom resolution. Libraries were prepared by immunoSEQ multiplex PCR; TCRdb keeps only in-frame clonotypes and omits some of them. The table includes approximately 180,000 clones, approximately 82% detected once. Germline loops: CDR1 MNHNS, CDR2 SASEGT. Trimming stripped 1 base from V and 7 bases from J, with 11 bases between. The CDR3 has 13 residues. This TCR was sampled from a man aged 50-60 years who had recovered from COVID-19. Sample: PBMCs or T cells enriched from blood (not recorded which). This sequence joins TRBV6-1 and TRBJ2-7; D is undetermined. CDR3 protein: CASSEVVVREQYF. CDR3 sequence (DNA): TGTGCCAGCAGTGAAGTTGTCGTCCGGGAGCAGTACTTC.